What follows is one T cell receptor (beta chain) and its context. CDR3 length equals 13 residues. Germline V gives CDR1 MDHEN, CDR2 SYDVKM. Trimming shortened V by 6 bases and J by 10 bases, and 18 bases separated the two germline ends. This entry comes from a study of OX40 agonist ivuxolimab in advanced cancers. Study-wide context: The group had a mean age of around 60 years, ranged from about 23 to 85, and was 80% to 85% male.

The repertoire was sequenced with immunoSEQ multiplex PCR; TCRdb's copy has only in-frame clones and lacks some. The table has under 70,000 clones, roughly 85% seen once; the top ten hold approximately 2%. This chain uses TRBV28 with TRBJ1-1; D gene ambiguous. This receptor was obtained from an adult with an advanced solid tumor such as melanoma, head and neck, liver or kidney cancer. Material: CD4+ or CD8+ T cells sorted from blood, obtained in a trial of the OX40 agonist ivuxolimab. The CDR3 here is CASRGGPVNRAFF. In nucleotides, the CDR3 is TGTGCCAGCAGAGGCGGGCCGGTCAATCGAGCTTTCTTT.